This passage covers 27 T cell receptor beta chains from one sample sequenced in a study of beta chain features in type 1 diabetes. General observations from the study: Type 1 diabetes patients had TCRB CDR3s that were shorter (moderately but significantly so) in all four CD4+ subsets.

No antigens are known for them. Expressed TCRB transcripts were sequenced because the isolated RNA had all been reverse transcribed beforehand. Some clones are missing from TCRdb's copy, which holds only in-frame ones; the method was immunoSEQ multiplex PCR. This table has fewer than 350,000 clones, about 15% appearing once. The sequencing sample was made of naive CD4+ T cells from blood. Source of these receptors: a man between 18 and 29 years old with type 1 diabetes.

V gene TRBV4-1 combines with J gene TRBJ1-1, with no clear D. This CDR3 spans 16 amino acids. V was shortened by 0 bases and J by 0 bases, with 11 bases between the two germline ends. In germline, CDR1 is MGHRA, CDR2 YSYEKL. Here the CDR3 reads CASSQEIAAMNTEAFF. CDR3 nucleotide sequence: TGCGCCAGCAGCCAAGAAATAGCGGCCATGAACACTGAAGCTTTCTTT.

The rearrangement joins TRBV2 to TRBJ2-3, with TRBD2 matching over 7 bases. Germline-derived CDR1 and CDR2 are SNHLY and FYNNEI. J gave up 1 base and V 8 bases, and 6 bases lay outside the gene matches. This CDR3 is 14 amino acids long. CDR3 in DNA: TGTGCCAGCTCATGGGCGGGGGGCACAGATACGCAGTATTTT. Encoded protein: CASSWAGGTDTQYF.

This clone appeared a single time. The J gene is TRBJ1-2, the V gene TRBV6-5; D uncertain. Between the trimmed V and J ends, which lost 7 bases and 0 bases, there was a span of 9 bases. This CDR3 is 13 amino acids long. Germline lookup yields CDR1 MNHEY and CDR2 SVGAGI. The CDR3 nucleotides are TGTGCCAGCACCCCCGCGGCTAACTATGGCTACACCTTC. It codes for CASTPAANYGYTF.

This clone was observed a few times. The V call is TRBV7-2, the J call TRBJ2-1; D remains ambiguous. CDR1 is SGHTA and CDR2 is FQGNSA in the germline V gene. The CDR3 extends over 15 amino acids. V was trimmed by 6 bases and J by 3 bases, leaving 15 bases between them. The CDR3 bases are TGTGCCAGCAGTTCTGCCCCGGTCCACTACAATGAGCAGTTCTTC. Protein sequence: CASSSAPVHYNEQFF.

The chain links TRBV15 to TRBJ1-5; D is perhaps TRBD1 (6 bases). This CDR3 is built from 16 residues. The V end was cut by 0 bases, the J end by 3 bases, with 12 bases between. Germline CDR1 and CDR2: LNHNV and YYDKDF (reference sequence). The CDR3 here is CATSRDRTANNQPQHF. As DNA, the CDR3 is TGTGCCACCAGCAGAGATAGGACAGCAAACAATCAGCCCCAGCATTTT.

The rearrangement links TRBV6-6 to TRBJ2-1; TRBD1 is a possible D gene (7 bases). This CDR3 has 14 residues. The V gene's germline CDR1 is MNHNY and CDR2 SVGAGI (reference sequence). V was shortened by 1 base and J by 6 bases, with 10 bases between the two germline ends. DNA for the CDR3: TGTGCCAGCAGTTACTGGCAGGGGGGCAATGAGCAGTTCTTC. Residues: CASSYWQGGNEQFF.

This clone was counted only a few times. The genes are TRBV6-5 and TRBJ2-1; the D is unclear. The CDR3 is 11 residues long. The V and J ends lost 6 bases and 4 bases respectively, with 4 bases between them. Per the germline V gene, CDR1 is MNHEY and CDR2 is SVGAGI. CDR3: CASRYYNEQFF. In nucleotides, the CDR3 is TGTGCCAGCAGGTATTACAATGAGCAGTTCTTC.

This clone showed up just a few times. The chain carries TRBV5-1 and TRBJ2-2, with D maybe TRBD1 (6 bases). From germline, CDR1 is SGHRS and CDR2 YFSETQ. There are 17 residues in the CDR3. V was cut by 4 bases and J by 0 bases, with 16 bases left in between. CDR3 nucleotides: TGCGCCAGCAGCCGCCTTGTAGGGACACCGAACACCGGGGAGCTGTTTTTT. Protein product: CASSRLVGTPNTGELFF.

This clone has more than one count but fewer than ten. The rearrangement links TRBV2 to TRBJ2-5; possibly TRBD1 for D (5 bases). The V end was cut by 7 bases, the J end by 5 bases, with 17 bases between. Germline V CDR1 and CDR2: SNHLY, FYNNEI. The CDR3 is 14 residues long. Here the CDR3 DNA reads TGTGCCAGCACAGAACAGGCCGGGTGGGAGACCCAGTACTTC. This translates into CASTEQAGWETQYF.

The genes are TRBV25-1 and TRBJ2-1; 7 nucleotides line up with TRBD2. The CDR3 spans 17 residues. Germline V gene data show CDR1 as MGHDK and CDR2 as SYGVNS. Trimming took 2 bases from V and 9 from J; bases not matched to a gene: 16. DNA of the CDR3: TGTGCCAGCAGTGAACTCGACGTAGCGGGCGGAACTGGTGAGCAGTTCTTC. Translating it yields CASSELDVAGGTGEQFF. Drawing the rest from reference TRBV25-1 and TRBJ2-1, the complete variable domain is EADIYQTPRYLVIGTGKKITLECSQTMGHDKMYWYQQDPGMELHLIHYSYGVNSTEKGDLSSESTVSRIRTEHFPLTLESARPSHTSQYLCASSELDVAGGTGEQFFGPGTRLTVL.

In its sample, this clone was seen a few times. The CDR3 loop is CATSKGQAPFIQHF. Here the CDR3 DNA reads TGTGCCACCAGCAAGGGACAGGCCCCTTTTATCCAGCATTTT. The chain employs TRBV15 and TRBJ1-5; 8 positions match TRBD1. The J segment lost 12 bases and the V segment lost 4 bases, leaving 11 bases of the junction unmatched. CDR1 LNHNV and CDR2 YYDKDF come from the germline V gene (reference sequence). This CDR3 has 14 amino acids.

This chain joins TRBV4-1 and TRBJ1-2; D is ambiguous. Trimming removed 3 bases at V and 5 bases at J, with 7 bases between. This CDR3 spans 12 amino acids. Germline CDR1 and CDR2: MGHRA and YSYEKL. This chain's CDR3 is CASSQMSYGYTF. As DNA, the CDR3 is TGCGCCAGCAGCCAGATGAGTTATGGCTACACCTTC.

This clone occurred a few times. The chain uses TRBV7-2 and TRBJ2-7; TRBD1 agrees at 12 bases. Germline trimming cut 2 bases from V and 6 bases from J; bases unmatched to any gene: 5. In germline, CDR1 is SGHTA, CDR2 FQGNSA. CDR3 length: 15 residues. CDR3 DNA: TGTGCCAGCAGCTTACCGGGACAGGGGGCCTCCGAGCAGTACTTC. This translates into CASSLPGQGASEQYF. The whole variable domain, filled in from reference TRBV7-2 and TRBJ2-7, reads GAGVSQSPSNKVTEKGKDVELRCDPISGHTALYWYRQSLGQGLEFLIYFQGNSAPDKSGLPSDRFSAERTGGSVSTLTIQRTQQEDSAVYLCASSLPGQGASEQYFGPGTRLTVT.

In its sample, this clone was seen many times. The chain uses TRBV30 and TRBJ2-5; D may be TRBD2 (5 bases). This CDR3 is built from 13 residues. The germline V gene encodes CDR1 GTSNPN and CDR2 SVGIG (reference sequence). Trimming pared 2 bases from V and 7 bases from J, leaving 14 bases between. The CDR3 here is CAWSSSTGGTQYF. Written as DNA, the CDR3 is TGTGCCTGGAGTTCTAGCACGGGCGGGACCCAGTACTTC.

This clone was seen more than once but under ten times. The chain has TRBV30 and TRBJ2-7, with 9 bases that match TRBD1. V lost 6 bases, J lost 2 bases, and 5 bases stayed unmatched. Germline CDR1 GTSNPN, CDR2 SVGIG (reference sequence). This CDR3 has 13 amino acids. In DNA, the CDR3 is TGTGCCTGCATGACAGGGGGTACCTACGAGCAGTACTTC. Residues: CACMTGGTYEQYF.

The chain joins TRBV18 to TRBJ2-5; perhaps TRBD1 as D (6 bases). Germline values: CDR1 KGHSH, CDR2 LQKENI. V lost 0 bases and J 1 base, leaving 12 bases between the germline ends. This CDR3 spans 16 amino acids. The CDR3 region is CASSPPYRVAQETQYF. The DNA of the CDR3 is TGTGCCAGCTCACCACCCTACAGGGTGGCCCAAGAGACCCAGTACTTC.

This rearrangement joins TRBV11-2 to TRBJ2-2; 7 nucleotides agree with TRBD2. V was pared by 2 bases and J by 3 bases, with 9 bases of the junction left unmatched. Germline V gene lookup returns CDR1 SGHAT and CDR2 FQNNGV. CDR3 length: 17 residues. This chain's CDR3 is CASSLKAGLDYTGELFF. CDR3 bases: TGTGCCAGCAGCTTAAAGGCCGGACTAGACTACACCGGGGAGCTGTTTTTT.

This clone has only a few counts. This rearrangement joins TRBV7-9 to TRBJ1-6; 9 bases line up with TRBD1. This CDR3 spans 14 amino acids. Germline CDR1 and CDR2: SEHNR and FQNEAQ (reference sequence). V was pared by 5 bases and J by 6 bases, with 2 bases of the junction left unmatched. The CDR3 DNA is TGTGCCAGCAGCGGGGACAGGGTTAATTCACCCCTCCACTTT. Its protein product is CASSGDRVNSPLHF.

A note on this clone: This sample also contains other DNA sequences that code for the same CDR3. The gene calls are TRBV7-9 and TRBJ1-5; 8 bases line up with TRBD1. Germline V CDR1 and CDR2: SEHNR, FQNEAQ (reference sequence). V shed 5 bases, J shed 2 bases, and the junction held 5 bases outside the gene matches. This CDR3 is 15 amino acids long. The CDR3 DNA reads as TGTGCCAGCAGCCCCGGACAGGGTGGCAATCAGCCCCAGCATTTT. Residues: CASSPGQGGNQPQHF.

This clone occurred once. DNA for the CDR3: TGCGCCAGCAGCTTGACAGAAGCCTACGAGCAGTACTTC. It is translated as CASSLTEAYEQYF. This sequence joins TRBV5-1 and TRBJ2-7; no clear D. Trimming shortened V by 1 base and J by 2 bases, and 7 bases separated the two germline ends. Germline V gene data show CDR1 as SGHRS and CDR2 as YFSETQ. This CDR3 spans 13 amino acids.

The chain couples TRBV6-1 to TRBJ1-5, with a possible D match to TRBD1 (5 bases). Germline lookup yields CDR1 MNHNS and CDR2 SASEGT. Trimming shortened V by 4 bases and J by 3 bases, and 13 bases separated the two germline ends. The CDR3 is made up of 15 amino acids. CDR3 in amino acids: CASSGKTAFNQPQHF. CDR3 bases: TGTGCCAGCAGTGGAAAGACAGCGTTCAATCAGCCCCAGCATTTT.

This clone was counted between two and nine times. The V call is TRBV7-2, the J call TRBJ1-5, with D unresolved. CDR1 SGHTA and CDR2 FQGNSA come from the germline V gene. The CDR3 spans 15 residues. Trimming took off 2 bases at V and 3 bases at J, with 11 bases between the two ends. The CDR3 sequence: CASSLMADFNQPQHF. Written as DNA, the CDR3 is TGTGCCAGCAGCTTAATGGCGGATTTCAATCAGCCCCAGCATTTT.

This clone has just a few counts. The chain combines TRBV25-1 with TRBJ2-1; D might be TRBD2 (5 bases). The CDR3 runs to 14 residues. The germline V and J ends were trimmed by 2 bases and 0 bases, with 5 bases remaining between them. Looked up from germline, CDR1 is MGHDK and CDR2 is SYGVNS. CDR3 protein: CASSEGSSYNEQFF. The CDR3 DNA reads TGTGCCAGCAGTGAAGGGAGCTCCTACAATGAGCAGTTCTTC.

This clone showed up just a few times. The J gene is TRBJ2-5, the V gene TRBV6-5; 9 bases map to TRBD1. V dropped 5 bases and J dropped 5; count of bases not matched to a gene: 3. CDR3 length: 13 residues. CDR1 MNHEY and CDR2 SVGAGI come from the germline V gene. CDR3 sequence: CASSHRGRETQYF. CDR3 nucleotide sequence: TGTGCCAGCAGTCACAGGGGGCGGGAGACCCAGTACTTC.

This sequence joins TRBV7-2 and TRBJ1-1; D unclear. CDR1 is SGHTA and CDR2 is FQGNSA in the germline V gene. The CDR3 totals 13 residues. Trimming removed 4 bases from V and 10 bases from J, with 16 bases in between. This chain's CDR3 is CASSYAEGSGAFF. Written as DNA, the CDR3 is TGTGCCAGCAGCTACGCAGAGGGATCGGGAGCTTTCTTT.

This sequence joins TRBV9 and TRBJ1-6; TRBD1 matches 8 bases. J lost 7 bases, V lost 3 bases, and 3 bases had no gene match. The CDR3 consists of 14 residues. Germline values: CDR1 SGDLS, CDR2 YYNGEE. CDR3 in amino acids: CASSGRQGNSPLHF. CDR3 DNA sequence: TGTGCCAGCAGCGGTAGACAGGGGAATTCACCCCTCCACTTT.

The chain links TRBV29-1 to TRBJ2-3; TRBD2 agrees at 8 bases. Germline V gives CDR1 SQVTM, CDR2 ANQGSEA. This CDR3 contains 13 residues. V lost 7 bases to trimming and J lost 1 base; unmatched junction nucleotides: 4. For the CDR3, the DNA is TGCAGCGGGGAACTAGCGGGCACAGATACGCAGTATTTT. It yields the protein CSGELAGTDTQYF.